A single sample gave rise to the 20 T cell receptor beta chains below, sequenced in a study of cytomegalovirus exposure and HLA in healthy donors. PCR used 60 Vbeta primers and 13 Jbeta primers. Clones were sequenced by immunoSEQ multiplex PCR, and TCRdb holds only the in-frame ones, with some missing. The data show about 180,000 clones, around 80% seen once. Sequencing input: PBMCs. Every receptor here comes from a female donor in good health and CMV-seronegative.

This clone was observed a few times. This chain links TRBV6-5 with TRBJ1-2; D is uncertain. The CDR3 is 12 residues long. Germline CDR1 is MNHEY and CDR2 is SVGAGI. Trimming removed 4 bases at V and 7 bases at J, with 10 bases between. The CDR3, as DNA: TGTGCCAGCAGTTCGTTCCAGTCTGGCTACACCTTC. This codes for CASSSFQSGYTF.

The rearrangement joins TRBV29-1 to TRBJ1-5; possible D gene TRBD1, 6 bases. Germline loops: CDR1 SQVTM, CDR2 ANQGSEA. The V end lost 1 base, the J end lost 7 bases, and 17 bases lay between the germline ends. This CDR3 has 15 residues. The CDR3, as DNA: TGCAGCGTTGAAGTTGCTTCAGGGGTTGGCCAGCCCCAGCATTTT. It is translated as CSVEVASGVGQPQHF. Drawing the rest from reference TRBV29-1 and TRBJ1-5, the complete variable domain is SAVISQKPSRDICQRGTSLTIQCQVDSQVTMMFWYRQQPGQSLTLIATANQGSEATYESGFVIDKFPISRPNLTFSTLTVSNMSPEDSSIYLCSVEVASGVGQPQHFGDGTRLSIL.

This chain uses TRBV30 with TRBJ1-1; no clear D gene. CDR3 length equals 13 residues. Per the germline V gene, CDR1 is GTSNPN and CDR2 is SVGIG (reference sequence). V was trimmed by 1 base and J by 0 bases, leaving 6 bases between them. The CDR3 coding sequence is TGTGCCTGGAGTGGCACTATGAACACTGAAGCTTTCTTT. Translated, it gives CAWSGTMNTEAFF.

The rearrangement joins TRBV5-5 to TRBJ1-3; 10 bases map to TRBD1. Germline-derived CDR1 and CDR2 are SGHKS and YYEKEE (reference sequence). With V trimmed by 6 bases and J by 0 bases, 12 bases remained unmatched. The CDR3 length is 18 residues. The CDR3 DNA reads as TGTGCCAGCACTCCTGCACCGGGACAGGGGCGCTCTGGAAACACCATATATTTT. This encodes CASTPAPGQGRSGNTIYF.

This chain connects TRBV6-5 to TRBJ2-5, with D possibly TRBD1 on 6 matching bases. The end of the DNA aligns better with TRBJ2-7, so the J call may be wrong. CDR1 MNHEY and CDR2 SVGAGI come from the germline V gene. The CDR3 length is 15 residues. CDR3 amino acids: CASSYGADSKYEQYF. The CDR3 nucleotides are TGTGCCAGCAGTTATGGCGCGGACAGTAAGTACGAGCAGTACTTC.

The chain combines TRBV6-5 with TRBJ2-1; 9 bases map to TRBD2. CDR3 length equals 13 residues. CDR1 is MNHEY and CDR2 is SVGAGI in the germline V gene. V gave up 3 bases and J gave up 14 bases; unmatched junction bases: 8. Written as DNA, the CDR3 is TGTGCCAGCAGTTATGAGGCGGGAGGGGGGAAGTTCTTC. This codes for CASSYEAGGGKFF.

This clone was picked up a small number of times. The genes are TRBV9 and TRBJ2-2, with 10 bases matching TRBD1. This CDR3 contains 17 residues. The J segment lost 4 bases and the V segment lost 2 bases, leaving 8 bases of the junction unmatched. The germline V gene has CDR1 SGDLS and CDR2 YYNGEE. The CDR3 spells CASSVRQGASSTGELFF. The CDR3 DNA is TGTGCCAGCAGCGTGAGACAGGGGGCCTCGAGCACCGGGGAGCTGTTTTTT.

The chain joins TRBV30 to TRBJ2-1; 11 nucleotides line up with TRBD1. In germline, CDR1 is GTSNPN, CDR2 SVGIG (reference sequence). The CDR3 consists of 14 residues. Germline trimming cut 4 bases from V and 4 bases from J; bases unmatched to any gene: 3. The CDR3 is CAWKGTGGYNEQFF. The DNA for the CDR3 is TGTGCCTGGAAAGGGACAGGGGGATACAATGAGCAGTTCTTC.

The CDR3 region is CASSQEVGTGGYGYTF. The CDR3 coding sequence is TGCGCCAGCAGCCAAGAAGTTGGGACAGGGGGCTATGGCTACACCTTC. This chain connects TRBV4-1 to TRBJ1-2; 11 bases are shared with TRBD1. The V gene's germline CDR1 is MGHRA and CDR2 YSYEKL. Trimming removed 0 bases from V and 4 bases from J; junction bases left unmatched: 4. The CDR3 is 16 amino acids.

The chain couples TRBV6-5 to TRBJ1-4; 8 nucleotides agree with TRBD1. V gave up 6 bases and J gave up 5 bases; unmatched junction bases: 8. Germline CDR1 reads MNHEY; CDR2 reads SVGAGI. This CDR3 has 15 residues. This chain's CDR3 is CASSPLGTGNEKLFF. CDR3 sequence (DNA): TGTGCCAGCAGCCCACTGGGGACAGGAAATGAAAAACTGTTTTTT.

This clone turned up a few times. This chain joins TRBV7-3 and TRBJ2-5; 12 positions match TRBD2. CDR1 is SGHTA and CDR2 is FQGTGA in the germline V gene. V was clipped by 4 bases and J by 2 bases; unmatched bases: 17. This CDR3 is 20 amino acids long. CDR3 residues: CASSSPPRGLAGWHQETQYF. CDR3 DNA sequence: TGTGCCAGCAGCTCCCCCCCAAGAGGACTAGCGGGGTGGCATCAAGAGACCCAGTACTTC.

This CDR3 reads CASSPRPTGVSYNEQFF. The DNA for the CDR3 is TGTGCCAGCTCACCAAGACCTACAGGGGTCTCCTACAATGAGCAGTTCTTC. This chain links TRBV18 with TRBJ2-1; 7 bases are a match to TRBD1. The CDR3 spans 17 residues. J lost 0 bases, V lost 2 bases, and 7 bases had no gene match. Per germline, CDR1 KGHSH and CDR2 LQKENI.

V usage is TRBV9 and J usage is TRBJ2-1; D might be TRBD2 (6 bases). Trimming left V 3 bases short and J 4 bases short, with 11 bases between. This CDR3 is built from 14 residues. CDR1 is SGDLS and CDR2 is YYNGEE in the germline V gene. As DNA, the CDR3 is TGTGCCAGCAGCGCTGGGGGGAGGTACAATGAGCAGTTCTTC. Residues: CASSAGGRYNEQFF.

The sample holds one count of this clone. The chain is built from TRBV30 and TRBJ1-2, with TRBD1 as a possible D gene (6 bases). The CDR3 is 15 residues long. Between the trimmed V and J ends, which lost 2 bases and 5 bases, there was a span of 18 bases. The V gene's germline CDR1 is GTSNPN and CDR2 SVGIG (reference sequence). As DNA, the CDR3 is TGTGCCTGGAGTCTAGCCTCCGCAGGGGAGTATGGCTACACCTTC. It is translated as CAWSLASAGEYGYTF.

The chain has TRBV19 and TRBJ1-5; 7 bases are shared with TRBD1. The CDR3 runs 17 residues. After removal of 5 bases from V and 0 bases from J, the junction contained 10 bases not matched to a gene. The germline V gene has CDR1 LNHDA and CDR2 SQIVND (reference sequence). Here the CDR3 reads CASSALPGGYSNQPQHF. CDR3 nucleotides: TGTGCCAGTAGTGCACTCCCAGGGGGGTATAGCAATCAGCCCCAGCATTTT.

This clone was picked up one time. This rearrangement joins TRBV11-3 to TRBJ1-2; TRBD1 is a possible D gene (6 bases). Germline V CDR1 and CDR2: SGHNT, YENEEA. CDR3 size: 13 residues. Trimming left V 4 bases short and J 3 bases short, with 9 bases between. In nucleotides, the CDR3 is TGTGCCAGCAGCTCGACAGGTTACTATGGCTACACCTTC. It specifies CASSSTGYYGYTF. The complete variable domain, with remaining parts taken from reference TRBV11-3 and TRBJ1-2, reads EAGVVQSPRYKIIEKKQPVAFWCNPISGHNTLYWYLQNLGQGPELLIRYENEEAVDDSQLPKDRFSAERLKGVDSTLKIQPAELGDSAVYLCASSSTGYYGYTFGSGTRLTVV.

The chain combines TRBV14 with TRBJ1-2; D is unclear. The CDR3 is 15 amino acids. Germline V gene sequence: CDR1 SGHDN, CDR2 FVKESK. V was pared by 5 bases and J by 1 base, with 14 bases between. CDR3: CASSTFDGVNYGYTF. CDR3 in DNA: TGTGCCAGCAGCACCTTCGACGGGGTTAACTATGGCTACACCTTC.

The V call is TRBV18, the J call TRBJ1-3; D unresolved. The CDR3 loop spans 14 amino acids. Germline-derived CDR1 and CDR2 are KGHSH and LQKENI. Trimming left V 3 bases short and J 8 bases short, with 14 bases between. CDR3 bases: TGTGCCAGCTCACCCTCCGGCCGGGGAGACACCATATATTTT. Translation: CASSPSGRGDTIYF.

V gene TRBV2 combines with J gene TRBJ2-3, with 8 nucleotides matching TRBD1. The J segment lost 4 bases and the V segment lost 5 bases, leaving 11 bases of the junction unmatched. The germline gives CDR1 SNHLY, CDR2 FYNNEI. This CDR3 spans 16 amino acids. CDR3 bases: TGTGCCAGCAGTCCCCGGCAGGGGGCGTTCGCAGATACGCAGTATTTT. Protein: CASSPRQGAFADTQYF.

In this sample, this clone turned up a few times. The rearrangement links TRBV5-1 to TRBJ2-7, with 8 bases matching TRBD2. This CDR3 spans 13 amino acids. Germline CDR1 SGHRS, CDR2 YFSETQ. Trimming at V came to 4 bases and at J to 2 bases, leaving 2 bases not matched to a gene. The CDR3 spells CASSEGLAYEQYF. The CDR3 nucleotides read TGCGCCAGCAGCGAGGGACTAGCCTACGAGCAGTACTTC.